This record looks at one T cell receptor (beta chain) sequence and its context. Clones were read by immunoSEQ multiplex PCR, and TCRdb kept only the in-frame ones, dropping some. The sample contains 70,000 to 95,000 clones, about 97% of which appear only once. The sample is drawn from a study of technical replicates of blood from several donors. Germline assignment: CDR1 MDHEN and CDR2 SYDVKM. The CDR3 spans 11 residues. The V end was cut by 6 bases, the J end by 7 bases, with 10 bases between. The sequenced material came from T cells isolated from PBMCs. This sequence originates from a human donor in good health. The chain uses TRBV28 and TRBJ2-7; a possible D gene is TRBD2 (5 bases). CDR3 amino acids: CASSPRDEQYF. The CDR3, as DNA: TGTGCCAGCAGCCCGAGGGATGAGCAGTACTTC.